These T cell receptor beta chains were read from a single sample in a study of T cells after yellow fever vaccination. MiXCR was run by TCRdb on the 5' RACE reads, yielding one entry per CDR3 protein. This sample has about 550,000 distinct CDR3 sequences, with roughly 21% found just once. The sequences come from PBMCs, collected 15 days after the yellow fever booster vaccination. The receptor set was obtained from a man aged 25 to 40 who received the YFV17D yellow fever vaccine. Each CDR3 is given with its conserved first and last residue. Clone size appears in some rows only: once, few, many, or a class for an expanded clone.

V,size,CDR3
TRBV5-6,few,CASSLGTQPVREQYF
TRBV3-1,.,CASSQIRAGELFF
TRBV7-2,few,CASSAGPGVQTDTQYF
TRBV5-6,many,CASSLPTGELFF
TRBV15,.,CATKFLGGRDTEAFF
TRBV20-1,.,CSATTSGQVYGYTF
TRBV20-1,many,CSATGRGPGELFF
TRBV18,few,CASSRSLAGVDEQYF
TRBV12-3/TRBV12-4,few,CASTAGNEQFF
TRBV15,few,CATSRYTRLGLSYNEQFF
TRBV24-1,.,CATSDFYSGSYEQFF
TRBV25-1,few,CASSERWDSPLHF
TRBV10-3,.,CAISAGTSGQTGELFF
TRBV5-1,.,CASSWTTGWGTDTQYF
TRBV20-1,.,CSAKALLTSATYEQYF
TRBV6-5,.,CASSYSTTGLNTEAFF
TRBV30,few,CAWASTGINEQFF
TRBV7-2,.,CASSSRREGGTDTQYF
TRBV6-2/TRBV6-3,.,CASSGLAGGPDEQFF
TRBV7-3,.,CASSPLGGGELFF
TRBV27,few,CASAKMTTGSMQYF
TRBV5-1,.,CASSYDVAGVQYF
TRBV5-1,.,CASSSGQSYGYTF
TRBV4-3,few,CASSASGTSGREQYF
TRBV6-1,.,CASSKTGPPYEQYF
TRBV20-1,.,CSATDGRNTEAFF
TRBV6-1,.,CASLAGGSYEQYF
TRBV28,few,CASSVGTGSEKLFF
TRBV5-6,.,CASGLGDTEAFF
TRBV5-1,.,CASSSDPDGKLFF
TRBV5-1,few,CASSSTGTAGETQYF
TRBV6-2/TRBV6-3,many,CASSPPDRDYEQYF
TRBV7-9,few,CASSLKRTHTQYF
TRBV6-1,.,CASRPWSGTGIYEQYF
TRBV3-1,few,CASSHAGSSYNEQFF
TRBV10-3,few,CAIRMTGKVYEQYF
TRBV30,.,CAWSVLGTGYNEQFF
TRBV28,once,CASSTRTDTQYF
TRBV21-1,few,CASSKHSYEQYF
TRBV28,few,CASSLPPAGDYYEQYF
TRBV27,few,CASRYSRSGAGTDTQYF
TRBV6-2/TRBV6-3,.,CASRPGQANQPQHF
TRBV20-1,.,CSAIPVGTPYEQYF